The sequence of this T cell receptor beta chain was determined in a study of blood T cells in healthy people across ages. Study results and caveats: Diversity figures derived from one million T cells were judged to underestimate the true value.

PCR was performed a second time for about 7 to 12 cycles using a sample-barcoded 5' primer and a J-beta primer mix. Tags on each cDNA molecule came from a template-switch adaptor with 12 random nucleotides. TCRdb ran MiXCR on the 5' RACE reads and lists one entry per CDR3 protein. The sample holds about a million distinct CDR3 sequences; less than 45% are singletons and the top ten take roughly 14%. The authors extracted at least 6 micrograms of total RNA per sample. This CDR3 has 14 residues. CDR1 is SGHRS and CDR2 is YFSETQ in the germline V gene. The trim removed 4 bases at V and 5 bases at J, leaving 3 bases unmatched. This clonotype was counted only a few times. Its cognate antigen is unknown.

This receptor was obtained from a young man in good health. The chain uses TRBV5-1 and TRBJ1-6, with 7 bases aligning to TRBD1. The sequenced material came from blood. The CDR3 spells CASSTGQDNSPLHF. The CDR3 DNA is TGCGCCAGCAGCACCGGACAGGATAATTCACCCCTCCACTTT.